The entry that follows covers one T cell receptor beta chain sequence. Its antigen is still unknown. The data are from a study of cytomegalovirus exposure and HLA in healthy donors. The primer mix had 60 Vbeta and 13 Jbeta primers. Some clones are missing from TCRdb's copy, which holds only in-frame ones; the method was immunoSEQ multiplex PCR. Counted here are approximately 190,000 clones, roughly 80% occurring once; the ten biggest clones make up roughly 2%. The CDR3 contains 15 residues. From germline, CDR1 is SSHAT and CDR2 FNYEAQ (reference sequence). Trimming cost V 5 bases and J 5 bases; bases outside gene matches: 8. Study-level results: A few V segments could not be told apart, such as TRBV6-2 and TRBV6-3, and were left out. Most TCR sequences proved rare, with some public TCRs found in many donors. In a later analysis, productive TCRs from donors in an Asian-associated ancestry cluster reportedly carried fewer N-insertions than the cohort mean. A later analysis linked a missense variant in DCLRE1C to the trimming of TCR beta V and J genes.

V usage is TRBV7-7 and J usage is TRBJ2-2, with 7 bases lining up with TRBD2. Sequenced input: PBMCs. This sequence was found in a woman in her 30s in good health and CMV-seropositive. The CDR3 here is CASSPLARDTGELFF. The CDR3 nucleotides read TGTGCCAGCAGCCCACTAGCGCGTGATACCGGGGAGCTGTTTTTT.